This T cell receptor beta chain emerged from a study of blood T cell repertoires in COVID-19. Here immunoSEQ multiplex PCR was the method, and the copy in TCRdb shows in-frame clones only, minus some. Of around 250,000 clones listed, around 90% are singletons. Germline lookup yields CDR1 LGHNA and CDR2 YNFKEQ. The CDR3 has 20 amino acids. V lost 0 bases to trimming and J lost 7 bases; unmatched junction nucleotides: 19. This TCR derives from a woman aged 25 to 39 with acute COVID-19. This rearrangement joins TRBV4-2 to TRBJ2-1; 9 bases map to TRBD1. The material sequenced was PBMCs or T cells enriched from blood (not recorded which). This chain's CDR3 is CASSQDPTGGLSSGSNEQFF. The CDR3 coding sequence is TGTGCCAGCAGCCAAGACCCGACAGGGGGTTTGTCTAGCGGATCGAATGAGCAGTTCTTC.